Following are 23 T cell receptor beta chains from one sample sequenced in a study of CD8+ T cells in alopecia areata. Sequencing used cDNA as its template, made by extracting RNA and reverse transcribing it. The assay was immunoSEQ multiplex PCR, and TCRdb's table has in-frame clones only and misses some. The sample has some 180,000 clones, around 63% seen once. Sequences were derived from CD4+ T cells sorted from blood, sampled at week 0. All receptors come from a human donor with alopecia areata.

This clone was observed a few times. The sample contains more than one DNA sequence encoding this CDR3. The CDR3 DNA is TGCAGCGTTCGACAGGGAGTTTACGAGCAGTACTTC. It yields the protein CSVRQGVYEQYF. V and J are TRBV29-1 and TRBJ2-7; 7 bases are shared with TRBD1. The length of the CDR3 is 12 residues. The ends lost 5 bases at V and 4 bases at J; junction bases unmatched: 5. Looked up from germline, CDR1 is SQVTM and CDR2 is ANQGSEA.

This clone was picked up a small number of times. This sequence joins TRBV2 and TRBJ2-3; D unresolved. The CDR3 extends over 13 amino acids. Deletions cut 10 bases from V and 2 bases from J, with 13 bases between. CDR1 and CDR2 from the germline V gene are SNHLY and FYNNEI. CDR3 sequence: CATNSRPTDTQYF. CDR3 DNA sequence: TGTGCCACCAACTCTAGACCCACAGATACGCAGTATTTT. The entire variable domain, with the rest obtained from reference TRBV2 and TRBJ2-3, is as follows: EPEVTQTPSHQVTQMGQEVILRCVPISNHLYFYWYRQILGQKVEFLVSFYNNEISEKSEIFDDQFSVERPDGSNFTLKIRSTKLEDSAMYFCATNSRPTDTQYFGPGTRLTVL.

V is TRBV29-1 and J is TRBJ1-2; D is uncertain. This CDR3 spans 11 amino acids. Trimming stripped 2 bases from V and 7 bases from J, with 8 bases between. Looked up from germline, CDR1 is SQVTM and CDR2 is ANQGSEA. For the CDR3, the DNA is TGCAGCGTTGAATTAGAAGTTGGCTACACCTTC. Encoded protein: CSVELEVGYTF.

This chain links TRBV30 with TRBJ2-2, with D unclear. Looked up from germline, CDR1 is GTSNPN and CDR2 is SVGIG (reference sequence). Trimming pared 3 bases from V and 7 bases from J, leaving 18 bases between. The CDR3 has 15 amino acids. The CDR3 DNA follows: TGTGCCTGGAGCCCTATTTCCGGGTTGATCGGGGAGCTGTTTTTT. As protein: CAWSPISGLIGELFF.

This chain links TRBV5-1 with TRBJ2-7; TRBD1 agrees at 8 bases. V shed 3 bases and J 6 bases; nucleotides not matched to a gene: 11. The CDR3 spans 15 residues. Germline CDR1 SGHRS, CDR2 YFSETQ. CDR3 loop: CASSSLTGESSEQYF. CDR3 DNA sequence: TGCGCCAGCAGCTCGTTGACAGGGGAGTCTTCCGAGCAGTACTTC.

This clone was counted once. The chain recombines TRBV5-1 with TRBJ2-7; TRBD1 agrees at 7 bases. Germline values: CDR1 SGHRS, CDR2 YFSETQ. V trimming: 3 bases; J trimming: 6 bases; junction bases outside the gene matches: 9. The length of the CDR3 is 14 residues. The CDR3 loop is CASSSTGVEGEQYF. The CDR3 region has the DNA TGCGCCAGCAGCTCAACAGGGGTTGAAGGCGAGCAGTACTTC.

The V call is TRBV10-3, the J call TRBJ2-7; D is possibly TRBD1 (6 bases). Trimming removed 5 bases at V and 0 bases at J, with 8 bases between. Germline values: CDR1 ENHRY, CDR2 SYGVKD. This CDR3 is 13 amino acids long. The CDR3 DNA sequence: TGTGCCATCAGTAAGGGGGACTCCTACGAGCAGTACTTC. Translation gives CAISKGDSYEQYF.

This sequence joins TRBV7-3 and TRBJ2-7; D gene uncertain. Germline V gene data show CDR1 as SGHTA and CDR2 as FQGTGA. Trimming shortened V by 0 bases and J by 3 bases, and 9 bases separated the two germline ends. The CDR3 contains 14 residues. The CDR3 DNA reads TGTGCCAGCAGCTTAACAGCAACGTACTACGAGCAGTACTTC. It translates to CASSLTATYYEQYF.

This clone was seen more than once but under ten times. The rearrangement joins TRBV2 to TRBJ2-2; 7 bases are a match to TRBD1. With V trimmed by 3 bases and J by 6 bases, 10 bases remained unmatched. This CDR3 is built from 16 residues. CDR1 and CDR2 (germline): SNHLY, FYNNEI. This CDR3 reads CASSDINDRVPGELFF. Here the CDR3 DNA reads TGTGCCAGCAGTGACATCAACGACAGGGTCCCCGGGGAGCTGTTTTTT.

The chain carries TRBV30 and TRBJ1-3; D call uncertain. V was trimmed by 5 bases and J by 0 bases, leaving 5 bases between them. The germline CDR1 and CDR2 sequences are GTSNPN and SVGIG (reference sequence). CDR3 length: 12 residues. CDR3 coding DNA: TGTGCCTGGTATAACTCTGGAAACACCATATATTTT. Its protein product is CAWYNSGNTIYF.

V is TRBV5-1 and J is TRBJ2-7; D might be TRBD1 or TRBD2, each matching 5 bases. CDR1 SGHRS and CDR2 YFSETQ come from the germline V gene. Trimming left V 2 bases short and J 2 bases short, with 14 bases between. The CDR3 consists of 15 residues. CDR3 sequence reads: CASSFSTEGPYEQYF. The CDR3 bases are TGCGCCAGCAGCTTCTCAACCGAGGGGCCCTACGAGCAGTACTTC.

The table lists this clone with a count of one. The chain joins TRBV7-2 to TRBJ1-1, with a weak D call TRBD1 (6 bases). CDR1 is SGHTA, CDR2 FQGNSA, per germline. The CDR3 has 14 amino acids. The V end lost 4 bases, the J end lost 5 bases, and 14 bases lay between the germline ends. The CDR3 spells CASSSRAGETEAFF. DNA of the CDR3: TGTGCCAGCAGCTCCCGGGCAGGGGAGACTGAAGCTTTCTTT.

CDR3 protein: CASSASGTRNTEAFF. In DNA form, the CDR3 reads TGTGCCAGCAGCGCAAGTGGGACACGGAACACTGAAGCTTTCTTT. V and J are TRBV9 and TRBJ1-1; TRBD1 might be the D (6 bases). The germline gives CDR1 SGDLS, CDR2 YYNGEE. The CDR3 spans 15 residues. V lost 3 bases, J lost 1 base, and 13 bases lay in between.

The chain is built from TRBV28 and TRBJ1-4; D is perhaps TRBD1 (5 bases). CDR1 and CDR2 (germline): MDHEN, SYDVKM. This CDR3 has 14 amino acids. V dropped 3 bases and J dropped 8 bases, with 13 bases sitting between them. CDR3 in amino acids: CASSFGGAGEKLFF. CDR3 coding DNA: TGTGCCAGCAGTTTTGGGGGTGCGGGGGAAAAACTGTTTTTT.

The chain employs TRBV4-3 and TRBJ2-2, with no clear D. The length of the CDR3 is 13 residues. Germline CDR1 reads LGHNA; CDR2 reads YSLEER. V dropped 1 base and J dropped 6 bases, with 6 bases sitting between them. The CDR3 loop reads CASSQGPAGELFF. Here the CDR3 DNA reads TGCGCCAGCAGCCAAGGTCCGGCCGGGGAGCTGTTTTTT.

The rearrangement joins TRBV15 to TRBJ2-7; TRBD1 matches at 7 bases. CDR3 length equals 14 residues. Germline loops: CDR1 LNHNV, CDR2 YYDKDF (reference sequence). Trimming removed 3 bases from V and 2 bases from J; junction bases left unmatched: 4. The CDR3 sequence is CATSSLTGPYEQYF. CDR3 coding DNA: TGTGCCACCAGCAGTTTGACAGGGCCCTACGAGCAGTACTTC.

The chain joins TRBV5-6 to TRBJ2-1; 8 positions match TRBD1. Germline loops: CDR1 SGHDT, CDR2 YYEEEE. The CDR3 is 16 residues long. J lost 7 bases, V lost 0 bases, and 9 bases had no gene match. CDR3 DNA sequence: TGTGCCAGCAGCTTGGCGTATGGACAGGGTGATAATGAGCAGTTCTTC. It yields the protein CASSLAYGQGDNEQFF.

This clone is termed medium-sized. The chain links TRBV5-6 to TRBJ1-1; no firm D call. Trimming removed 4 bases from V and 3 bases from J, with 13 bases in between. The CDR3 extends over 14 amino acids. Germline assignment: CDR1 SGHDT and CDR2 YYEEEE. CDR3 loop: CASSLSFLDTEAFF. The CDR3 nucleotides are TGTGCCAGCAGCCTATCGTTCCTAGACACTGAAGCTTTCTTT.

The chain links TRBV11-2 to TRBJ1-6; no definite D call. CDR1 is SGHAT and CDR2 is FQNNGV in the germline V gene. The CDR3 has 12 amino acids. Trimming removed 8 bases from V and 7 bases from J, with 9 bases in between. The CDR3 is CASGKQNSPLHF. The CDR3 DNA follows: TGTGCCAGCGGGAAACAAAATTCACCCCTCCACTTT.

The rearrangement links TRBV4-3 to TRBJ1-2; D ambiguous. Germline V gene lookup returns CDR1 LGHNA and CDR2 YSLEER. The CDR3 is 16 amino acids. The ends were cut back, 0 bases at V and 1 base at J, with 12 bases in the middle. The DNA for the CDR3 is TGCGCCAGCAGCCAAGAGGTGGGGATCAATAACTATGGCTACACCTTC. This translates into CASSQEVGINNYGYTF.

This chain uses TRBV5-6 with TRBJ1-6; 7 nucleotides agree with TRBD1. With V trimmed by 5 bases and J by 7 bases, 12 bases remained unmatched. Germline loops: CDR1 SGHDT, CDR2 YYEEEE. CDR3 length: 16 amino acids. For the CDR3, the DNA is TGTGCCAGCAGACAACTTTTCGGGACAGCAAATTCACCCCTCCACTTT. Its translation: CASRQLFGTANSPLHF.

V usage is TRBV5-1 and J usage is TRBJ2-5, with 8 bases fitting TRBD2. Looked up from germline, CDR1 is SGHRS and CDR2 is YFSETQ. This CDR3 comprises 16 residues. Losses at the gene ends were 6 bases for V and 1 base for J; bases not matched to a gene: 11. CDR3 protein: CASTTGTREFQETQYF. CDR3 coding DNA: TGCGCCAGCACTACCGGGACTAGGGAATTCCAAGAGACCCAGTACTTC.

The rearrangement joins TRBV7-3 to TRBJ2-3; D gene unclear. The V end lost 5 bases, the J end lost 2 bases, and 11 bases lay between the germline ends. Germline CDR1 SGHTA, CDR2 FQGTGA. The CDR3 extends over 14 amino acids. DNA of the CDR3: TGTGCCAGCAGCCTGATGGGATCCACAGATACGCAGTATTTT. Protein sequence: CASSLMGSTDTQYF.